These 4 T cell receptor beta chains were sequenced from one sample in a study of T-cell memory formation after mild COVID-19. TCRdb recomputed calls from the 5' RACE reads with MiXCR, one row per CDR3 protein. The data contain hundreds of thousands of distinct CDR3 sequences, about a fifth of them singletons. Specimen: PBMCs or a T cell subset sorted from them (not recorded which). The receptors here all came from an adult woman who had mild COVID-19 (a few samples of this study predate the infection). Cell type and time point are not known.

The J gene is TRBJ2-3, the V gene TRBV19; possibly TRBD2 for D (7 bases). Trimming stripped 1 base from V and 1 base from J, with 9 bases between. Germline V gives CDR1 LNHDA, CDR2 SQIVND (reference sequence). This CDR3 has 15 residues. As DNA, the CDR3 is TGTGCCAGTAGTATAGCGGGGGGCGGCACAGATACGCAGTATTTT. Amino acid sequence: CASSIAGGGTDTQYF.

The table lists this clonotype with many counts. The genes are TRBV27 and TRBJ1-1; D remains ambiguous. The V gene's germline CDR1 is MNHEY and CDR2 SMNVEV (reference sequence). This CDR3 comprises 13 residues. Trimming removed 5 bases from V and 5 bases from J, with 12 bases in between. The CDR3: CASSTTVGTEAFF. CDR3 DNA sequence: TGTGCCAGCAGTACTACAGTGGGAACTGAAGCTTTCTTT.

This clonotype showed up just a few times. The V call is TRBV5-1, the J call TRBJ2-1; D call uncertain. The CDR3 has 13 amino acids. V lost 6 bases to trimming and J lost 0 bases, with 7 bases between them. The germline CDR1 and CDR2 sequences are SGHRS and YFSETQ. The CDR3 spells CASNAGSYNEQFF. The CDR3 DNA is TGCGCCAGCAATGCTGGCTCCTACAATGAGCAGTTCTTC.

This clonotype was seen more than once but under ten times. V usage is TRBV13 and J usage is TRBJ2-1; a weak D match, TRBD2 (7 bases). Trimming left V 0 bases short and J 7 bases short, with 13 bases between. The germline V gene encodes CDR1 PRHDT and CDR2 FYEKMQ (reference sequence). This CDR3 is built from 15 residues. The CDR3 sequence is CASSLGQGRGNEQFF. The CDR3 region has the DNA TGTGCCAGCAGCTTAGGGCAGGGGAGGGGGAATGAGCAGTTCTTC.